The next 23 T cell receptor beta chains were all read from a single sample in a study of chemoradiotherapy in HPV16-positive cancers. Repertoires were generated with immunoSEQ multiplex PCR, while TCRdb's copy carries only in-frame clones and drops some. The sample has over a thousand clones, 86% seen once; the top ten hold 13%. The source was tumor tissue, collected from a patient who underwent chemoradiotherapy. The receptors here all came from a human donor with HPV-associated anogenital cancer.

The CDR3 region is CASSQGRMRGYTF. The CDR3 coding sequence is TGTGCCAGCAGCCAGGGGAGGATGAGGGGCTACACCTTC. The rearrangement links TRBV9 to TRBJ1-2; a possible D gene is TRBD1 (6 bases). The CDR3 totals 13 residues. V lost 4 bases and J 8 bases, leaving 15 bases between the germline ends. Germline V gene sequence: CDR1 SGDLS, CDR2 YYNGEE.

The rearrangement joins TRBV5-6 to TRBJ1-3, with D perhaps matching TRBD1 (5 bases). Germline assignment: CDR1 SGHDT and CDR2 YYEEEE. V was pared by 3 bases and J by 0 bases, with 13 bases between. The CDR3 has 16 amino acids. CDR3 DNA sequence: TGTGCCAGCAGCTCGCTCAGGGCAATCTCTGGAAACACCATATATTTT. Amino acid sequence: CASSSLRAISGNTIYF.

The V and J genes are TRBV7-9 and TRBJ2-1; no clear D gene. From germline, CDR1 is SEHNR and CDR2 FQNEAQ (reference sequence). Trimming removed 2 bases from V and 7 bases from J, with 9 bases in between. The CDR3 totals 13 residues. The CDR3 sequence: CASSLTHSNEQFF. The DNA for the CDR3 is TGTGCCAGCAGCTTAACTCATTCGAATGAGCAGTTCTTC.

The chain carries TRBV6-1 and TRBJ1-5; weak D call: TRBD1 (5 bases). The CDR3 sequence is 15 residues long. V was shortened by 5 bases and J by 7 bases, with 18 bases between the two germline ends. Germline values: CDR1 MNHNS, CDR2 SASEGT. CDR3 DNA sequence: TGTGCCAGCAGTTCGAACGTAGGGGTCGGGCAGCCCCAGCATTTT. This encodes CASSSNVGVGQPQHF.

The rearrangement joins TRBV7-9 to TRBJ2-2; TRBD1 aligns across 7 bases. J was trimmed by 7 bases and V by 1 base; bases with no gene match: 9. Looked up from germline, CDR1 is SEHNR and CDR2 is FQNEAQ (reference sequence). This CDR3 has 16 amino acids. The CDR3 coding sequence is TGTGCCAGCAGCTTAGTGGCGAGGGGGCGCGTCGGGGAGCTGTTTTTT. Protein sequence: CASSLVARGRVGELFF. Full variable domain (remainder filled in from reference TRBV7-9 and TRBJ2-2): DTGVSQNPRHKITKRGQNVTFRCDPISEHNRLYWYRQTLGQGPEFLTYFQNEAQLEKSRLLSDRFSAERPKGSFSTLEIQRTEQGDSAMYLCASSLVARGRVGELFFGEGSRLTVL.

V is TRBV10-3 and J is TRBJ2-7, with TRBD2 matching over 7 bases. The junction had 3 bases not matched to a gene; V was cut back by 7 bases and J by 0 bases. CDR3 length: 13 residues. From germline, CDR1 is ENHRY and CDR2 SYGVKD. The CDR3, as DNA: TGTGCCATCACCGGGGACTACTCCTACGAGCAGTACTTC. Translating gives CAITGDYSYEQYF.

This clone was seen a single time. The CDR3 protein is CASSYSNQPQHF. The CDR3 DNA reads TGTGCCAGCTCCTACAGCAATCAGCCCCAGCATTTT. The V call is TRBV30, the J call TRBJ1-5, with no clear D. The germline V and J ends were trimmed by 8 bases and 1 base, with 9 bases remaining between them. Germline loops: CDR1 GTSNPN, CDR2 SVGIG (reference sequence). This CDR3 has 12 amino acids. Filled out from reference TRBV30 and TRBJ1-5, the complete variable domain reads SQTIHQWPATLVQPVGSPLSLECTVEGTSNPNLYWYRQAAGRGLQLLFYSVGIGQISSEVPQNLSASRPQDRQFILSSKKLLLSDSGFYLCASSYSNQPQHFGDGTRLSIL.

The chain has TRBV28 and TRBJ2-6, with 7 positions matching TRBD2. The CDR3 is made up of 15 amino acids. Germline V lookup: CDR1 MDHEN, CDR2 SYDVKM. V lost 6 bases to trimming and J lost 0 bases; unmatched junction nucleotides: 2. CDR3 sequence: CASSRGGSGANVLTF. In DNA form, the CDR3 reads TGTGCCAGCAGCCGCGGGGGCTCTGGGGCCAACGTCCTGACTTTC. Looking up the rest from reference TRBV28 and TRBJ2-6 gives the full variable domain: DVKVTQSSRYLVKRTGEKVFLECVQDMDHENMFWYRQDPGLGLRLIYFSYDVKMKEKGDIPEGYSVSREKKERFSLILESASTNQTSMYLCASSRGGSGANVLTFGAGSRLTVL.

The chain is built from TRBV4-3 and TRBJ2-6; perhaps TRBD2 as D (6 bases). CDR3 size: 15 residues. CDR1 and CDR2 from the germline V gene are LGHNA and YSLEER. V dropped 0 bases and J dropped 4 bases, with 7 bases sitting between them. CDR3 sequence reads: CASSQDGGGANVLTF. The DNA for the CDR3 is TGCGCCAGCAGCCAAGATGGAGGGGGGGCCAACGTCCTGACTTTC.

The CDR3 nucleotides read TGTGCCAGCAGCGTAGATCGGGGGGGAGAGACCCAGTACTTC. It is translated as CASSVDRGGETQYF. The V and J genes are TRBV9 and TRBJ2-5; 8 positions match TRBD2. The CDR3 has 14 residues. Germline assignment: CDR1 SGDLS and CDR2 YYNGEE. J lost 4 bases, V lost 0 bases, and 2 bases had no gene match.

The CDR3 reads CASIPGQGEQYFF. The CDR3 nucleotides are TGCGCCAGCATACCGGGACAGGGGGAGCAATATTTCTTC. The chain joins TRBV5-1 to TRBJ2-1; 11 bases agree with TRBD1. Germline-derived CDR1 and CDR2 are SGHRS and YFSETQ. CDR3 length: 13 amino acids. With 6 bases clipped from V and 16 bases from J, the junction kept 12 bases outside the gene matches.

The rearrangement links TRBV6-6 to TRBJ2-6; unclear D gene. There are 16 residues in the CDR3. V gave up 5 bases and J gave up 0 bases, with 11 bases separating them. Germline assignment: CDR1 MNHNY and CDR2 SVGAGI (reference sequence). Here the CDR3 reads CASSTRRSSGANVLTF. CDR3 DNA: TGTGCCAGCAGTACCCGTCGGAGCTCTGGGGCCAACGTCCTGACTTTC.

The chain has TRBV10-3 and TRBJ2-7; D is possibly TRBD1 (6 bases). CDR3 length: 14 amino acids. The V gene's germline CDR1 is ENHRY and CDR2 SYGVKD. Trimming removed 6 bases at V and 2 bases at J, with 14 bases between. CDR3 sequence (DNA): TGTGCCATCAGGGGTACAGGGAATGCCTACGAGCAGTACTTC. Protein: CAIRGTGNAYEQYF.

The chain couples TRBV9 to TRBJ1-1, with 7 bases lining up with TRBD1. This CDR3 spans 14 amino acids. CDR1 and CDR2 (germline): SGDLS, YYNGEE. The V gene end was trimmed by 0 bases and the J gene end by 4 bases; junction bases not matched to a gene: 3. CDR3 in DNA: TGTGCCAGCAGCGTAGAATCAGGGGGCACTGAAGCTTTCTTT. The encoded protein is CASSVESGGTEAFF.

The chain recombines TRBV28 with TRBJ2-7, with 10 bases identical to TRBD2. Germline values: CDR1 MDHEN, CDR2 SYDVKM. This CDR3 has 19 amino acids. With V trimmed by 6 bases and J by 0 bases, 17 bases remained unmatched. In nucleotides, the CDR3 is TGTGCCAGCAGCGTCCGGGGACTAGCGCCTAACTGGGGCTCCTACGAGCAGTACTTC. Its translation: CASSVRGLAPNWGSYEQYF.

This clone was seen a few times. The chain employs TRBV7-9 and TRBJ2-2; D not certain. The CDR3 totals 13 residues. Germline CDR1 is SEHNR and CDR2 is FQNEAQ (reference sequence). Trimming took off 5 bases at V and 7 bases at J, with 11 bases between the two ends. The CDR3 DNA reads TGTGCCAGCAGCCCCTACCCGCACGGGGAGCTGTTTTTT. Translated, it gives CASSPYPHGELFF.

The chain links TRBV6-5 to TRBJ2-2; D tentatively fits TRBD1 or TRBD2 (6 bases each). Germline CDR1 MNHEY, CDR2 SVGAGI. Trimming left V 6 bases short and J 4 bases short, with 15 bases between. The CDR3 length is 15 residues. CDR3 protein: CASRPARGLTGELFF. The DNA for the CDR3 is TGTGCCAGCAGACCGGCCCGGGGGCTCACCGGGGAGCTGTTTTTT.

CDR3 in amino acids: CASSTLDGNTEAFF. The CDR3 DNA is TGTGCCAGTAGTACTTTAGATGGGAACACTGAAGCTTTCTTT. The chain combines TRBV19 with TRBJ1-1; D ambiguous. Trimming cost V 4 bases and J 1 base, with 10 bases left between them. The germline gives CDR1 LNHDA, CDR2 SQIVND (reference sequence). There are 14 residues in the CDR3.

The chain employs TRBV7-6 and TRBJ2-1; 8 bases are shared with TRBD1. Germline V gives CDR1 SGHVS, CDR2 FNYEAQ. The CDR3 totals 16 residues. Trimming cost V 6 bases and J 2 bases; bases outside gene matches: 9. The CDR3 sequence is CASRRRDRGTYNEQFF. The CDR3 DNA reads TGTGCCAGCAGACGACGAGACAGGGGAACCTACAATGAGCAGTTCTTC.

The chain is built from TRBV18 and TRBJ2-7, with TRBD2 matching 8 bases. This CDR3 comprises 19 residues. CDR1 is KGHSH and CDR2 is LQKENI in the germline V gene. V lost 3 bases to trimming and J lost 2 bases; unmatched junction nucleotides: 18. CDR3 sequence: CASSPRLGIAGKGAYEQYF. As DNA, the CDR3 is TGTGCCAGCTCACCTCGACTCGGGATAGCGGGGAAGGGGGCCTACGAGCAGTACTTC. The variable domain in full, with the rest retrieved from reference TRBV18 and TRBJ2-7, is NAGVMQNPRHLVRRRGQEARLRCSPMKGHSHVYWYRQLPEEGLKFMVYLQKENIIDESGMPKERFSAEFPKEGPSILRIQQVVRGDSAAYFCASSPRLGIAGKGAYEQYFGPGTRLTVT.

J is TRBJ2-7 and V is TRBV27, with TRBD2 matching over 12 bases. J was trimmed by 4 bases and V by 6 bases; bases with no gene match: 7. In germline, CDR1 is MNHEY, CDR2 SMNVEV (reference sequence). The CDR3 length is 15 residues. CDR3 coding DNA: TGTGCCAGCAGGATGACTAGCGGGAGTTCGTACGAGCAGTACTTC. Residues: CASRMTSGSSYEQYF.

The rearrangement uses TRBV6-5 and TRBJ2-7; 10 nucleotides match TRBD2. The germline gives CDR1 MNHEY, CDR2 SVGAGI. The CDR3 runs to 13 residues. V was clipped by 3 bases and J by 7 bases; unmatched bases: 3. CDR3 DNA sequence: TGTGCCAGCAGTTATAGCGGGAGGACTGAGCAGTACTTC. Encoded protein: CASSYSGRTEQYF.

The genes are TRBV6-1 and TRBJ2-4, with TRBD1 matching over 11 bases. Germline CDR1 is MNHNS and CDR2 is SASEGT. This CDR3 contains 19 residues. Trimming removed 0 bases from V and 0 bases from J; junction bases left unmatched: 7. The CDR3, as DNA: TGTGCCAGCAGTGAAGCGCGGACAGGGGGCTCCATAGCCAAAAACATTCAGTACTTC. This gives the protein CASSEARTGGSIAKNIQYF.